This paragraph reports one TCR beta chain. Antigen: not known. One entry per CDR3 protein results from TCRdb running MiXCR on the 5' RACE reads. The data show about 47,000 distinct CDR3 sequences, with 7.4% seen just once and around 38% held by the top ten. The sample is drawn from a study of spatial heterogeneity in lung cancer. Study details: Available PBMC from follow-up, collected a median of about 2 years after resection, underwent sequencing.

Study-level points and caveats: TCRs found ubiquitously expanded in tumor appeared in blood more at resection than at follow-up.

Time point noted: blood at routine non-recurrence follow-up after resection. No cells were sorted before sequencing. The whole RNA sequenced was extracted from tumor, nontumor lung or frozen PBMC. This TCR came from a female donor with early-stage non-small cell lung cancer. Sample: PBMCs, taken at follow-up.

The chain's CDR3 is CASSLVGSGTSGELFF. The CDR3 DNA follows: TGCGCCAGCAGCTTGGTCGGTAGCGGGACCTCCGGGGAGCTGTTTTTT. The chain uses TRBV5-1 and TRBJ2-2; 8 nucleotides align to TRBD2. V lost 0 bases to trimming and J lost 6 bases; unmatched junction nucleotides: 7. CDR1 and CDR2 from the germline V gene are SGHRS and YFSETQ. The CDR3 is made up of 16 amino acids.